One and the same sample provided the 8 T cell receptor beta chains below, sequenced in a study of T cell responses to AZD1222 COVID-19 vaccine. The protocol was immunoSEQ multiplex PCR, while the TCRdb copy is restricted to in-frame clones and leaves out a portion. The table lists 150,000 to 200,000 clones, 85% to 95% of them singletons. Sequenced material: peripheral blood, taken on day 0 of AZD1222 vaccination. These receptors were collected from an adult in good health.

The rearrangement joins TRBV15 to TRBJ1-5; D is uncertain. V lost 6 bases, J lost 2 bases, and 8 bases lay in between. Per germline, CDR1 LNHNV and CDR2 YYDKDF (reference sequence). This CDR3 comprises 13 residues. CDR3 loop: CATSARGNQPQHF. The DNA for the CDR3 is TGTGCCACCAGTGCTAGGGGCAATCAGCCCCAGCATTTT.

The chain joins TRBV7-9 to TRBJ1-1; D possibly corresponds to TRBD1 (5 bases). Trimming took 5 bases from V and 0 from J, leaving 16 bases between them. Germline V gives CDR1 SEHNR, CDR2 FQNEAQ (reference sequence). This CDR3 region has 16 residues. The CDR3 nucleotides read TGTGCCAGCAGCGCTCGAGAGGGGCTAATGAACACTGAAGCTTTCTTT. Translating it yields CASSAREGLMNTEAFF.

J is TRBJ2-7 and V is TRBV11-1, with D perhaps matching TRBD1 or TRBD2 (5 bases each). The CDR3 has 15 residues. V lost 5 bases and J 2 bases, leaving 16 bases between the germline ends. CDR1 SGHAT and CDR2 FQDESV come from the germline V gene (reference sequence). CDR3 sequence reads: CASSPRDGDTYEQYF. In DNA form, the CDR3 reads TGTGCCAGCAGCCCACGGGACGGAGACACCTACGAGCAGTACTTC. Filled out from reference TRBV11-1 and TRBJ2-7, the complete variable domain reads EAEVAQSPRYKITEKSQAVAFWCDPISGHATLYWYRQILGQGPELLVQFQDESVVDDSQLPKDRFSAERLKGVDSTLKIQPAELGDSAMYLCASSPRDGDTYEQYFGPGTRLTVT.

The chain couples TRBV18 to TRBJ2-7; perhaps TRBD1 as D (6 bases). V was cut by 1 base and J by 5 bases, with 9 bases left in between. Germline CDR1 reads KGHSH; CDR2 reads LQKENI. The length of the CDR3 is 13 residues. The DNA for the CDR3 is TGTGCCAGCTCACCACGGTCAGGGGACGAGCAGTACTTC. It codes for CASSPRSGDEQYF.

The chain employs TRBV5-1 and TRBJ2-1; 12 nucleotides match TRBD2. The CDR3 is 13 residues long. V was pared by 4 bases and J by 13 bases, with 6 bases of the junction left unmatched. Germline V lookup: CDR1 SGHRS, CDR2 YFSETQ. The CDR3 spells CASSPRLAGAQFF. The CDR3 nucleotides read TGCGCCAGCAGCCCGCGACTAGCGGGAGCCCAGTTCTTC. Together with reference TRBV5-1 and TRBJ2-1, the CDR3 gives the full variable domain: KAGVTQTPRYLIKTRGQQVTLSCSPISGHRSVSWYQQTPGQGLQFLFEYFSETQRNKGNFPGRFSGRQFSNSRSEMNVSTLELGDSALYLCASSPRLAGAQFFGPGTRLTVL.

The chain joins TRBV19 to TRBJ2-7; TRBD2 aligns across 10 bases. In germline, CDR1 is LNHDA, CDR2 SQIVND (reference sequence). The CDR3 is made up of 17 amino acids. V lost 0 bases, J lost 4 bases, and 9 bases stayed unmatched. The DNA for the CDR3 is TGTGCCAGTAGTATAGATCTACTTAGCGGGAGGCCGTACGAGCAGTACTTC. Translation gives CASSIDLLSGRPYEQYF.

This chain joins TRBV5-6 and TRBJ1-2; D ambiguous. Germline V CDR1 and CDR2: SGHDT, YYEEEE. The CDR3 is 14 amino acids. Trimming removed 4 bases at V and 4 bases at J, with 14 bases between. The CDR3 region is CASSRLLSGYGYTF. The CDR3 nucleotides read TGTGCCAGCAGCCGACTCCTCTCGGGCTATGGCTACACCTTC.

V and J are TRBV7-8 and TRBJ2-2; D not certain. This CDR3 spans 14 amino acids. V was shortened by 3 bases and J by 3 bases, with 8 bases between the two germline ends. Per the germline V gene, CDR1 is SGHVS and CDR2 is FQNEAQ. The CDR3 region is CASSFSGYTGELFF. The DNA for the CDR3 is TGTGCCAGCAGCTTCTCAGGTTACACCGGGGAGCTGTTTTTT.